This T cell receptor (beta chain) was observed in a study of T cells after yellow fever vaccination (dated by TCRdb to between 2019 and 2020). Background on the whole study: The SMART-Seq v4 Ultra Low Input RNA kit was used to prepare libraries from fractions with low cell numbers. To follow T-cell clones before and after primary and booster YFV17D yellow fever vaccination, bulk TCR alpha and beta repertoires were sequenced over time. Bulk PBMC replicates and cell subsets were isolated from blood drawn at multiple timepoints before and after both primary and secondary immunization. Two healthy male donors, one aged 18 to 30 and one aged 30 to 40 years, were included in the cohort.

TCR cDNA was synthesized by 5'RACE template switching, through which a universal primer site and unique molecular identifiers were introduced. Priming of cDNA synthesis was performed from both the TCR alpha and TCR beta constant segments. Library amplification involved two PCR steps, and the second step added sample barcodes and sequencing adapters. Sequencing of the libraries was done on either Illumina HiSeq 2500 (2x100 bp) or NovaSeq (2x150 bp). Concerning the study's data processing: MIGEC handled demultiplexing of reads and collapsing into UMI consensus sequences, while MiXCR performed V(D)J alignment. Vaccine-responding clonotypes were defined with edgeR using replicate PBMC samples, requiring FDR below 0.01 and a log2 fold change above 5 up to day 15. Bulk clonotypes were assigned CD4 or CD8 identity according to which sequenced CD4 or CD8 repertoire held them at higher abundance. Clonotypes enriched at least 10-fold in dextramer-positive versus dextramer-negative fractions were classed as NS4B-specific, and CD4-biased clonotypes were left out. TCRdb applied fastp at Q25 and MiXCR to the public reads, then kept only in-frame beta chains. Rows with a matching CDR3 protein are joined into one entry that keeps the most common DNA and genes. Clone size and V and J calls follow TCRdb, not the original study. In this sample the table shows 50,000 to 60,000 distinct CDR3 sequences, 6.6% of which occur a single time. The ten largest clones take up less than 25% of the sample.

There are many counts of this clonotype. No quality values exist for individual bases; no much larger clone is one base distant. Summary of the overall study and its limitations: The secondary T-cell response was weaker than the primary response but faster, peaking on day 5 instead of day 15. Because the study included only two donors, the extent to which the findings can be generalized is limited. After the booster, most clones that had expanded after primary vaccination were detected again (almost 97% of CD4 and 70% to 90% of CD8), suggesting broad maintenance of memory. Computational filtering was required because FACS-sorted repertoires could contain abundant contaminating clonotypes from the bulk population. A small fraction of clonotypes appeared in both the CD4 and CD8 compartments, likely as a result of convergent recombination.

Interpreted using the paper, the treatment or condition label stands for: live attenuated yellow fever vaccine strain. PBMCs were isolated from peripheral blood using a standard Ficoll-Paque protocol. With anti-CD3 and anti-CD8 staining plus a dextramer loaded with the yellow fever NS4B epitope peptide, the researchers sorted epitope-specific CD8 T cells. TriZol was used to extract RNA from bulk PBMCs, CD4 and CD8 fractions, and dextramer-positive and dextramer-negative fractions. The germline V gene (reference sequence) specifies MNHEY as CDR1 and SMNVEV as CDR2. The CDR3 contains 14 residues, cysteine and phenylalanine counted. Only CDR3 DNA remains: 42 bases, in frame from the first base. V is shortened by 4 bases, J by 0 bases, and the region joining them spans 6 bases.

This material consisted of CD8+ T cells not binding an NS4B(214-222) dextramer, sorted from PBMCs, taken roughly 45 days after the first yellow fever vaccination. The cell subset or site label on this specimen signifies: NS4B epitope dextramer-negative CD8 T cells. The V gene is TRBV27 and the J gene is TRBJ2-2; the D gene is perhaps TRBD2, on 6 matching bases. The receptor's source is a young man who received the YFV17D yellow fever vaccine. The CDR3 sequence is CASSWGANTGELFF. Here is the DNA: TGTGCCAGCAGTTGGGGGGCGAACACCGGGGAGCTGTTTTTT.